The 11 T cell receptor beta chains in this list originate from one sample, sequenced in a study of vaccination effects on CD4 cells after COVID-19. TCRdb's table, derived via immunoSEQ multiplex PCR, lists solely in-frame clones and lacks some. The sample holds tens of thousands of clones, over 70% seen once. Their antigen targets remain unknown. Having been cultured for ten to eleven days, the cells underwent CD4+ T cell isolation. Participants each got two BNT162b2 or mRNA-1273 vaccine doses. This material consisted of CD4+ T cells from PBMCs cultured without peptide, taken after COVID-19 vaccination. The receptors here all came from a human donor who received a COVID-19 vaccine.

This clone has just a few counts. The V gene is TRBV12-3 or TRBV12-4, the J gene TRBJ1-1; D not certain. The V and J ends lost 5 bases and 6 bases respectively, with 7 bases between them. The CDR3 consists of 11 residues. The CDR3 DNA is TGTGCCAGCAGTCTACGTCCTGAAGCTTTCTTT. Translation: CASSLRPEAFF.

J is TRBJ1-1 and V is TRBV5-1; 9 bases line up with TRBD1. Germline V gene lookup returns CDR1 SGHRS and CDR2 YFSETQ. This CDR3 is built from 15 residues. V shed 0 bases and J 4 bases; nucleotides not matched to a gene: 4. In DNA, the CDR3 is TGCGCCAGCAGCTTGGCGGGACAGGGTACCACTGAAGCTTTCTTT. It encodes CASSLAGQGTTEAFF. Full variable domain (remainder filled in from reference TRBV5-1 and TRBJ1-1): KAGVTQTPRYLIKTRGQQVTLSCSPISGHRSVSWYQQTPGQGLQFLFEYFSETQRNKGNFPGRFSGRQFSNSRSEMNVSTLELGDSALYLCASSLAGQGTTEAFFGQGTRLTVV.

This rearrangement joins TRBV27 to TRBJ2-7, with 7 nucleotides matching TRBD1. V shed 10 bases, J shed 4 bases, and the junction held 13 bases outside the gene matches. Germline CDR1 and CDR2: MNHEY and SMNVEV (reference sequence). The CDR3 totals 14 residues. CDR3 coding DNA: TGTGCCACCCTCTCCCCAGGGGGACATTACGAGCAGTACGTC. Its translation is CATLSPGGHYEQYV.

The chain is built from TRBV30 and TRBJ1-2; tentatively, D is TRBD1 (5 bases). CDR3 length: 16 amino acids. Germline V lookup: CDR1 GTSNPN, CDR2 SVGIG (reference sequence). V was shortened by 2 bases and J by 6 bases, with 22 bases between the two germline ends. In DNA, the CDR3 is TGTGCCTGGAGTCCCCCCTGGGGGAGAATTATTAATGGCTACACCTTC. Translated: CAWSPPWGRIINGYTF.

This clone turned up a few times. The CDR3 sequence is CASSAVGGRYEQYV. CDR3 nucleotide sequence: TGTGCCAGCAGTGCCGTCGGGGGTAGGTACGAGCAGTACGTC. The V call is TRBV2, the J call TRBJ2-7; D is perhaps TRBD2 (6 bases). Germline CDR1 is SNHLY and CDR2 is FYNNEI. CDR3 length: 14 amino acids. The V end lost 4 bases, the J end lost 4 bases, and 14 bases lay between the germline ends.

This clone was seen a handful of times. The chain carries TRBV7-2 and TRBJ2-5, with D maybe TRBD2 (6 bases). Trimming shortened V by 7 bases and J by 4 bases, and 7 bases separated the two germline ends. The CDR3 has 11 residues. Germline lookup yields CDR1 SGHTA and CDR2 FQGNSA. The CDR3 region is CASTGRETQYF. CDR3 in DNA: TGTGCCAGCACCGGGAGAGAGACCCAGTACTTC.

The CDR3 is CASSFGATNEKLFF. The CDR3 region has the DNA TGCGCCAGCAGCTTCGGGGCAACTAATGAAAAACTGTTTTTT. The rearrangement links TRBV5-1 to TRBJ1-4, with D hard to call. Trimming stripped 2 bases from V and 0 bases from J, with 5 bases between. Looked up from germline, CDR1 is SGHRS and CDR2 is YFSETQ. There are 14 residues in the CDR3. Based on the CDR3 plus reference TRBV5-1 and TRBJ1-4, the full variable domain is KAGVTQTPRYLIKTRGQQVTLSCSPISGHRSVSWYQQTPGQGLQFLFEYFSETQRNKGNFPGRFSGRQFSNSRSEMNVSTLELGDSALYLCASSFGATNEKLFFGSGTQLSVL.

The genes are TRBV6-6 and TRBJ2-5; tentatively, D is TRBD1 or TRBD2 (5 bases each). Germline V gene sequence: CDR1 MNHNY, CDR2 SVGAGI (reference sequence). There are 13 residues in the CDR3. V gave up 7 bases and J gave up 1 base, with 10 bases separating them. CDR3 in DNA: TGTGCCAGCAAGGTGAGGGGCCAAGAGACCCAGTACTTC. This encodes CASKVRGQETQYF.

This clone has only a few counts. The rearrangement joins TRBV3-1 (or the pseudogene TRBV3-2) to TRBJ2-2; D might be TRBD2 (5 bases). The CDR3 loop spans 13 amino acids. V lost 3 bases to trimming and J lost 5 bases, with 7 bases between them. The germline gives CDR1 LGHDT, CDR2 YNNKEL (reference sequence). The CDR3 DNA follows: TGTGCCAGCAGCCATCGGGGAACCGGGGAGCTGTTTTTT. Translation gives CASSHRGTGELFF.

J is TRBJ1-3 and V is TRBV4-1; D gene ambiguous. CDR3 length equals 17 residues. Germline loops: CDR1 MGHRA, CDR2 YSYEKL. The V end lost 0 bases, the J end lost 3 bases, and 15 bases lay between the germline ends. CDR3: CASSQDRGVRDGNTIYF. The DNA of the CDR3 is TGCGCCAGCAGCCAAGATCGGGGAGTGCGCGATGGAAACACCATATATTTT.

V gene TRBV7-8 combines with J gene TRBJ2-5; the D gene is possibly TRBD2 (5 bases). V was shortened by 3 bases and J by 1 base, with 9 bases between the two germline ends. This CDR3 is 14 amino acids long. Germline CDR1 SGHVS, CDR2 FQNEAQ. Here the CDR3 reads CASSFRTPQETQYF. As DNA, the CDR3 is TGTGCCAGCAGCTTCCGGACTCCCCAAGAGACCCAGTACTTC.